These T cell receptor beta chains were read from a single sample in a study of shared clonotypes between healthy human individuals. Only in-frame clones appear in the TCRdb table, and some are missing; sequencing was by immunoSEQ multiplex PCR. The sample lists about 2.4 million clones; 80% to 95% were seen once. What was sequenced was naive CD4+ T cells from PBMCs. Every receptor here comes from a man aged 18-30 years in good health. Some clones in this sample may be carry-over from other donors' samples. Both conserved end residues are part of each CDR3. A D gene is named only where the DNA matches it firmly. Rows may omit the clone size; those that give it use once, few, many or a size class.

>NA|TRBJ2-3|TRBV10-1|TRBD2
TGCGCCAGCAGTGGAAGACGACGGCCGACTAGCGGGGGTACGGGTAGGGCAGATACGCAGTATTTT
CASSGRRRPTSGGTGRADTQYF
>NA|TRBJ1-2|TRBV11-2|NA
TGTGCCAGCAGCCCCAGCACAGCCAACTATGGCTACACCTTC
CASSPSTANYGYTF
>NA|TRBJ2-2|TRBV9|TRBD1
TGTGCCAGCAGCGTAGTAGGACAGGTGAACACCGGGGAGCTGTTTTTT
CASSVVGQVNTGELFF
>NA|TRBJ2-7|TRBV14|NA
TGTGCCAGCAGCCAAGTAAACAGGGCTGGCGAGCAGTACTTC
CASSQVNRAGEQYF
>NA|TRBJ1-3|TRBV20-1|NA
TGCAGTGCCAGGGGTGGAAACACCATATATTTT
CSARGGNTIYF
>NA|TRBJ2-2|TRBV28|TRBD2
TGTGCCAGCAGTTTAGGGCTAGCGGGAGGGCCGGGGGAGCTGTTTTTT
CASSLGLAGGPGELFF
>NA|TRBJ2-7|TRBV18|NA
TGTGCCAGCTCCCTTGGGATTAACTACGAGCAGTACTTC
CASSLGINYEQYF
>NA|TRBJ2-1|TRBV5-4|TRBD2
TGTGCCAGCAGCTCCGGGACTAGCGGGAGGTCCTACAATGAGCAGTTCTTC
CASSSGTSGRSYNEQFF
>NA|TRBJ2-1|TRBV18|NA
TGTGCCAGCTCACCAGGCAATGAGCAGTTCTTC
CASSPGNEQFF
>once|TRBJ2-2|TRBV6-4|NA
TGTGCCAGCAGTGACATCACCGGGGAGCTGTTTTTT
CASSDITGELFF
>NA|TRBJ2-7|TRBV6-1|TRBD1
TGTGCCAGCAGTGAAGACAGGGGGCCCTACGAGCAGTACTTC
CASSEDRGPYEQYF
>NA|TRBJ2-7|TRBV9|NA
TGTGCCAGCAGCCCCCGACTACCGACCTACGAGCAGTACTTC
CASSPRLPTYEQYF
>once|TRBJ2-7|TRBV2|NA
TGTGCCAGCACAGGACAAGCCACCTACGAGCAGTACTTC
CASTGQATYEQYF
>NA|TRBJ2-1|TRBV15|NA
TGTGCCACCAGCAGATCAAACCGCGGGCCCTACAATGAGCAGTTCTTC
CATSRSNRGPYNEQFF
>NA|TRBJ2-7|TRBV5-1|TRBD2
TGCGCCAGCAGCTCCCAAGGGCAGGGAGGGAACTACGAGCAGTACTTC
CASSSQGQGGNYEQYF
>NA|TRBJ2-5|TRBV30|NA
TGTGCCTGGAGTGTGGGGGCGGGGAAACAAGAGACCCAGTACTTC
CAWSVGAGKQETQYF
>NA|TRBJ2-7|TRBV15|NA
TGTGCCACCAGCACCATATACGGGGACGAGCAGTACTTC
CATSTIYGDEQYF
>once|TRBJ2-3|TRBV11-2|NA
TGTGCCAGCAGCTTAGTACTCGGGGAGCTCACAGATACGCAGTATTTT
CASSLVLGELTDTQYF
>NA|TRBJ1-2|TRBV6-1|TRBD1
TGTGCCAGCAGTGAGAACAGGGGGCGGTCGGGCTATGGCTACACCTTC
CASSENRGRSGYGYTF
>NA|TRBJ2-4|TRBV7-9|NA
TGTGCCAGCAGCTTAAGCGAGATTCAGTACTTC
CASSLSEIQYF
>NA|TRBJ1-5|TRBV27|NA
TGTGCCAGCAGTTTAGCCGGGACCGTTGGGGATCAGCCCCAGCATTTT
CASSLAGTVGDQPQHF
>NA|TRBJ2-2|TRBV6-1|NA
TGTGCCAGCAGCAATAATTACGGGGAGCTGTTTTTT
CASSNNYGELFF
>NA|TRBJ2-3|TRBV5-1|NA
TGCGCCAGCACCGATGCGGGAAAGGCAGATACGCAGTATTTT
CASTDAGKADTQYF
>once|TRBJ1-1|TRBV5-6|NA
TGTGCCAGCAGCTTGGGATTGGGGCAGAACACTGAAGCTTTCTTT
CASSLGLGQNTEAFF
>few|TRBJ2-3|TRBV5-1|NA
TGCGCCAGCAGCGGGGCGGACAGTACAGATACGCAGTATTTT
CASSGADSTDTQYF
>NA|TRBJ1-3|TRBV29-1|NA
TGCAGCGTTGTACAGGGATTCACTGGAAACACCATATATTTT
CSVVQGFTGNTIYF
>NA|TRBJ2-1|TRBV5-1|TRBD2
TGCGCCAGCAGCGAAGGGACTAGCGCCTCCTACAATGAGCAGTTCTTC
CASSEGTSASYNEQFF
>few|TRBJ2-5|TRBV7-9|TRBD2
TGTGCCAGCAGCTTAGGCGCGACTAGCGGGAGCGGAGAGACCCAGTACTTC
CASSLGATSGSGETQYF
>NA|TRBJ2-5|TRBV5-4|TRBD2
TGTGCCAGCAGCCCTGGGCTAGCGGGAGTCGCTGCAGAGACCCAGTACTTC
CASSPGLAGVAAETQYF
>NA|TRBJ1-1|TRBV28|NA
TGTGCCAGCTTCCTCACGAACACTGAAGCTTTCTTT
CASFLTNTEAFF
>NA|TRBJ2-7|TRBV2|TRBD1
TGTGCCAGCAGTGGAGGGACAGGGGCCTACGAGCAGTACTTC
CASSGGTGAYEQYF
>NA|TRBJ1-1|TRBV11-3|TRBD1
TGTGCCAGCAGCCGAGGACAGGGAGGGGAAGCTTTCTTT
CASSRGQGGEAFF
>once|TRBJ2-2|TRBV2|NA
TGTGCCAGCAGTAACACCGGGGAGCTGTTTTTT
CASSNTGELFF
>NA|TRBJ2-7|TRBV7-8|TRBD1
TGTGCCAGCAGCCGCGGACAGGGTGTCACCTACGAGCAGTACTTC
CASSRGQGVTYEQYF
>NA|TRBJ2-7|TRBV6-1|NA
TGTGCCAGCTTAGAGGGAAGCGAGCAGTACTTC
CASLEGSEQYF
>NA|TRBJ1-4|TRBV5-1|NA
TGCGCCAGCAGCTCCGGGACCCTTAATGAAAAACTGTTTTTT
CASSSGTLNEKLFF
>NA|TRBJ2-4|TRBV28|TRBD1
TGTGCCAGCGCTTTGACCTCGGGACAGGGGGCGCAACAGGCCAAAAACATTCAGTACTTC
CASALTSGQGAQQAKNIQYF
>NA|TRBJ2-6|TRBV10-3|NA
TGTGCCATCAGGGCACAGCTCTCTGGGGCCAACGTCCTGACTTTC
CAIRAQLSGANVLTF
>NA|TRBJ1-5|TRBV6-1|NA
TGTGCCAGCAGCGGACAAGTCATAGGGCATCAGCCCCAGCATTTT
CASSGQVIGHQPQHF
>NA|TRBJ2-2|TRBV28|TRBD2
TGTGCCAGCAGTTTTAGACTAGCGGGATCAACCGGGGAGCTGTTTTTT
CASSFRLAGSTGELFF
>NA|TRBJ1-5|TRBV28|NA
TGTGCCAGCAGTTCCCGGGACCTATATCAGCCCCAGCATTTT
CASSSRDLYQPQHF
>NA|TRBJ2-5|TRBV30|NA
TGTGCCTGGAGTGGCCTCGACTTGTTGCGAGAGACCCAGTACTTC
CAWSGLDLLRETQYF
>NA|TRBJ2-1|TRBV18|NA
TGTGCCAGCTCAGCCAACCTAGTATACAATGAGCAGTTCTTC
CASSANLVYNEQFF
>once|TRBJ2-7|TRBV7-9|NA
TGTGCCAGCAGCTATGACAGGACGTCCGAGCAGTACTTC
CASSYDRTSEQYF
>NA|TRBJ2-1|TRBV7-8|NA
TGTGCCAGCAGCTTAAGCAGGGCCGCCTACAATGAGCAGTTCTTC
CASSLSRAAYNEQFF
>NA|TRBJ2-1|TRBV7-9|NA
TGTGCCAGCAGCTCAATGACCTCATCCTCCTACAATGAGCAGTTCTTC
CASSSMTSSSYNEQFF
>once|TRBJ1-3|TRBV5-1|TRBD1
TGCGCCAGCAGCTTGGATACGAGACAGGGATCCGGAAACACCATATATTTT
CASSLDTRQGSGNTIYF
>NA|TRBJ2-1|TRBV28|NA
TGTGCCAGCAGTACTTTCGTACGGGAAGCCTACAATGAGCAGTTCTTC
CASSTFVREAYNEQFF
>NA|TRBJ2-3|TRBV6-6|NA
TGTGCCAGCAGTTTCTCGTGGACGCAGTATTTT
CASSFSWTQYF
>NA|TRBJ2-7|TRBV15|NA
TGTGCCACCAGCAGTGCAATAACGACCTCCTACGAGCAGTACTTC
CATSSAITTSYEQYF